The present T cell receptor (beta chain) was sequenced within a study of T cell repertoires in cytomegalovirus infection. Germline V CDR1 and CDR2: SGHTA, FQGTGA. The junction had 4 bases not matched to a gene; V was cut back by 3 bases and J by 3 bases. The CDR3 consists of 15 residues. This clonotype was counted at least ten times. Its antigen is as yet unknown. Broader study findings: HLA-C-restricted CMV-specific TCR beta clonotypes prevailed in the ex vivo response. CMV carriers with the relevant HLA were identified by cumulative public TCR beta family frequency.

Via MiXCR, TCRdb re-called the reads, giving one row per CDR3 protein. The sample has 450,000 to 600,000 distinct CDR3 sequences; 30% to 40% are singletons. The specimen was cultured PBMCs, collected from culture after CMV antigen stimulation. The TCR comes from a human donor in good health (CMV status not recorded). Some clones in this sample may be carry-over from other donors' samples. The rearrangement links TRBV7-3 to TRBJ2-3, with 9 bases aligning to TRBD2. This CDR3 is CASSLFLAGTDTQYF. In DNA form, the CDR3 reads TGTGCCAGCAGCTTGTTCCTAGCGGGGACAGATACGCAGTATTTT.